A single sample gave rise to the 20 T cell receptor beta chains below, sequenced in a study of cytomegalovirus exposure and HLA in healthy donors. PCR involved 60 Vbeta and 13 Jbeta primers. TCRdb's copy holds only in-frame clones and misses some; the assay was immunoSEQ multiplex PCR. Found here are more than 80,000 clones, approximately 74% of them singletons; the top ten hold 13% to 15%. What was sequenced was PBMCs. These TCRs come from a woman aged 70-85 years in good health and CMV-seropositive.

This clone was counted between two and nine times. V is TRBV6-1 and J is TRBJ2-2, with TRBD2 as a possible D gene (5 bases). CDR1 and CDR2 from the germline V gene are MNHNS and SASEGT. The ends were cut back, 5 bases at V and 5 bases at J, with 6 bases in the middle. This CDR3 is built from 12 residues. The CDR3 nucleotides are TGTGCCAGCAGTAGGGAGACCGGGGAGCTGTTTTTT. Translation: CASSRETGELFF.

V gene TRBV25-1 combines with J gene TRBJ2-1, with a possible D match to TRBD2 (5 bases). The CDR3 has 16 residues. Germline CDR1 and CDR2: MGHDK and SYGVNS. Trimming pared 0 bases from V and 0 bases from J, leaving 9 bases between. CDR3: CASSEYWTSSYNEQFF. The CDR3, as DNA: TGTGCCAGCAGTGAATATTGGACTTCCTCCTACAATGAGCAGTTCTTC.

The chain combines TRBV25-1 with TRBJ2-7, with 8 positions matching TRBD1. The CDR3 runs 15 residues. Germline V gives CDR1 MGHDK, CDR2 SYGVNS. V lost 5 bases, J lost 3 bases, and 9 bases stayed unmatched. The CDR3 loop is CASSRDRPNLYEQYF. The CDR3 DNA is TGTGCCAGCAGTCGGGACAGGCCTAACCTCTACGAGCAGTACTTC.

This clone was found once. The chain has TRBV7-8 and TRBJ1-1, with 8 positions matching TRBD1. The CDR3 extends over 14 amino acids. Germline V gene lookup returns CDR1 SGHVS and CDR2 FQNEAQ. J gave up 6 bases and V 5 bases, and 8 bases lay outside the gene matches. DNA for the CDR3: TGTGCCAGCAGCGTGGACAGGGTGAAGCCTGAAGCTTTCTTT. Amino acids: CASSVDRVKPEAFF.

This chain uses TRBV7-2 with TRBJ2-5, with a possible D match to TRBD2 (5 bases). V gave up 5 bases and J gave up 3 bases, with 13 bases separating them. The CDR3 has 14 residues. Germline CDR1 and CDR2: SGHTA and FQGNSA. The CDR3 DNA sequence: TGTGCCAGCAGCGTACTAGGGTTTGAAGAGACCCAGTACTTC. It is translated as CASSVLGFEETQYF.

The chain employs TRBV15 and TRBJ2-1; 9 bases agree with TRBD2. With V trimmed by 3 bases and J by 6 bases, 6 bases remained unmatched. The CDR3 is made up of 15 amino acids. Germline CDR1 LNHNV, CDR2 YYDKDF (reference sequence). Written as DNA, the CDR3 is TGTGCCACCAGCAGCCCGGGACTAGCTGTCAATGAGCAGTTCTTC. Amino acid sequence: CATSSPGLAVNEQFF.

V and J are TRBV23-1 and TRBJ2-4, with 8 bases matching TRBD1. TRBV23-1 is an ORF; its function is uncertain. The junction had 16 bases not matched to a gene; V was cut back by 0 bases and J by 12 bases. The CDR3 consists of 17 residues. This chain's CDR3 is CASSQSRRDRSGESQYF. The CDR3 region has the DNA TGCGCCAGCAGTCAATCTCGAAGGGACAGGTCGGGGGAGAGTCAGTACTTC.

This clone was detected once. The CDR3 bases are TGTGCCAGCAGCCTCCCGGGTCTTAGATCCTACAATGAGCAGTTCTTC. Encoded protein: CASSLPGLRSYNEQFF. The chain combines TRBV25-1 with TRBJ2-1; D remains ambiguous. The CDR3 consists of 16 residues. Trimming cost V 6 bases and J 1 base, with 16 bases left between them. Germline CDR1 and CDR2: MGHDK and SYGVNS.

V gene TRBV7-3 combines with J gene TRBJ2-3; possible D gene TRBD1, 5 bases. The V end lost 3 bases, the J end lost 4 bases, and 11 bases lay between the germline ends. The germline gives CDR1 SGHTA, CDR2 FQGTGA. The CDR3 is 14 residues long. The CDR3 region has the DNA TGTGCCAGCAGCTTCCCACAGGCCGCAGATACGCAGTATTTT. This gives the protein CASSFPQAADTQYF.

The chain carries TRBV7-2 and TRBJ2-7; 9 bases agree with TRBD2. Trimming took 4 bases from V and 6 from J; bases not matched to a gene: 10. Germline CDR1 is SGHTA and CDR2 is FQGNSA. This CDR3 is 15 amino acids long. The CDR3 here is CASSSLAGAPGEQYF. In nucleotides, the CDR3 is TGTGCCAGCAGCTCCTTAGCGGGAGCCCCTGGCGAGCAGTACTTC.

A word on this clone: Germline is not matched at one junction end, which may reflect a read error. The V gene is TRBV10-2, the J gene TRBJ2-7, with 8 bases that match TRBD2. There are 21 residues in the CDR3. Germline CDR1 WSHSY, CDR2 SAAADI. Here the CDR3 reads CASSAPVGGGTSAGGSYGQYF. The DNA for the CDR3 is TGCGCCAGCAGTGCCCCAGTTGGAGGGGGAACATCGGCGGGGGGCTCCTACGGGCAGTACTTC.

This clone occurred a few times. The chain couples TRBV4-1 to TRBJ1-1; D call uncertain. CDR3 length: 17 amino acids. V lost 3 bases, J lost 4 bases, and 21 bases lay in between. Germline V gene data show CDR1 as MGHRA and CDR2 as YSYEKL. For the CDR3, the DNA is TGCGCCAGCAGCCACACTAACCTCGGGTTGAGTATCACTGAAGCTTTCTTT. This gives the protein CASSHTNLGLSITEAFF.

The rearrangement joins TRBV11-3 to TRBJ2-7; tentative D call: TRBD1 (7 bases). The CDR3 spans 14 residues. V lost 5 bases and J 7 bases, leaving 18 bases between the germline ends. CDR1 and CDR2 (germline): SGHNT, YENEEA. The CDR3 region has the DNA TGTGCCAGCAGCCCAGGGGGGTCCTTGAGGGAGCAGTACTTC. It translates to CASSPGGSLREQYF.

The chain couples TRBV6-1 to TRBJ1-4; 8 nucleotides match TRBD1. Germline assignment: CDR1 MNHNS and CDR2 SASEGT. Germline trimming cut 6 bases from V and 5 bases from J; bases unmatched to any gene: 5. CDR3 length equals 14 residues. The CDR3 DNA is TGTGCCAGCAGACTGGGGGACAGGAATGAAAAACTGTTTTTT. This translates into CASRLGDRNEKLFF.

A single count supports this clone. DNA of the CDR3: TGTGCCAGCGACAGGGTTAGGTCGGATACGCAGTATTTT. Amino acids: CASDRVRSDTQYF. V usage is TRBV28 and J usage is TRBJ2-3, with 7 bases identical to TRBD1. CDR3 length: 13 residues. Trimming at V came to 8 bases and at J to 6 bases, leaving 8 bases not matched to a gene. CDR1 is MDHEN, CDR2 SYDVKM, per germline.

The chain joins TRBV5-1 to TRBJ2-7; 10 bases agree with TRBD2. Trimming took 3 bases from V and 6 from J; bases not matched to a gene: 9. The CDR3 spans 15 residues. Germline V gene lookup returns CDR1 SGHRS and CDR2 YFSETQ. As DNA, the CDR3 is TGCGCCAGCAGCTCCGGACTAGCGGAGTTCTTCGAGCAGTACTTC. It encodes CASSSGLAEFFEQYF.

The chain joins TRBV28 to TRBJ2-3; 7 nucleotides match TRBD1. The CDR3 contains 13 residues. V lost 7 bases and J lost 3; bases outside the gene matches: 4. Per the germline V gene, CDR1 is MDHEN and CDR2 is SYDVKM. DNA for the CDR3: TGTGCCAGCAACCAACAGGGGACAGATACGCAGTATTTT. Translation: CASNQQGTDTQYF.

The chain joins TRBV27 to TRBJ2-7; 8 bases are a match to TRBD1. This CDR3 region has 14 residues. CDR1 MNHEY and CDR2 SMNVEV come from the germline V gene (reference sequence). The V and J ends lost 6 bases and 2 bases, in that order; junction bases with no gene match: 6. The CDR3 is CASRPGQVPYEQYF. The CDR3 DNA follows: TGTGCCAGCAGGCCGGGACAGGTCCCCTACGAGCAGTACTTC.

DNA of the CDR3: TGTGCCAGCAGTTCCGGACAGGGCGCCCCTAATCAGCCCCAGCATTTT. Its protein product is CASSSGQGAPNQPQHF. The gene calls are TRBV27 and TRBJ1-5; 8 bases fit TRBD1. Germline V gene data show CDR1 as MNHEY and CDR2 as SMNVEV (reference sequence). The length of the CDR3 is 16 residues. With 4 bases clipped from V and 4 bases from J, the junction kept 9 bases outside the gene matches.

This clone was recorded a few times. The CDR3 loop is CASSDPSGRLQTQYF. CDR3 in DNA: TGTGCCAGCAGTGACCCTAGCGGGAGATTGCAGACCCAGTACTTC. The chain couples TRBV6-1 to TRBJ2-5, with 10 positions matching TRBD2. The length of the CDR3 is 15 residues. J lost 6 bases, V lost 3 bases, and 7 bases had no gene match. The germline gives CDR1 MNHNS, CDR2 SASEGT.